The 22 T cell receptor beta chains reported below all come from one sample, sequenced in a study of cytomegalovirus exposure and HLA in healthy donors. TCRdb's table, derived via immunoSEQ multiplex PCR, lists solely in-frame clones and lacks some. The sample has roughly 170,000 clones; about four fifths are singletons. Sequencing was done on a sample of PBMCs. The receptors shown here come from a woman under 30 in good health and CMV-seropositive.

The chain is built from TRBV27 and TRBJ2-1; 8 bases are a match to TRBD2. CDR3 size: 14 residues. From germline, CDR1 is MNHEY and CDR2 SMNVEV (reference sequence). Trimming at V came to 8 bases and at J to 5 bases, leaving 8 bases not matched to a gene. In nucleotides, the CDR3 is TGTGCCAGCCGGGAGGGGGATCCCAACAATGAGCAGTTCTTC. Protein: CASREGDPNNEQFF.

This clone was observed a few times. This chain joins TRBV10-3 and TRBJ1-2, with D possibly matching TRBD1 (6 bases). Germline V gene sequence: CDR1 ENHRY, CDR2 SYGVKD. The CDR3 is 15 amino acids. Trimming stripped 10 bases from V and 5 bases from J, with 23 bases between. For the CDR3, the DNA is TGTGCCACGGGTGGACAGCCTGCTTCGGGATATGGCTACACCTTC. The encoded protein is CATGGQPASGYGYTF.

The chain carries TRBV4-3 and TRBJ2-7, with 8 bases lining up with TRBD1. Per the germline V gene, CDR1 is LGHNA and CDR2 is YSLEER. The CDR3 extends over 16 amino acids. Trimming took 1 base from V and 6 from J; bases not matched to a gene: 11. CDR3 DNA: TGCGCCAGCAGCCAAGCATTTGGGACAGGTACGTCCGAGCAGTACTTC. As protein: CASSQAFGTGTSEQYF.

V and J are TRBV5-4 and TRBJ2-3, with 9 bases aligning to TRBD2. This CDR3 comprises 17 residues. CDR1 and CDR2 (germline): SGHNT, YYREEE (reference sequence). Trimming cost V 9 bases and J 2 bases; bases outside gene matches: 16. CDR3 nucleotide sequence: TGTGCCACCCGAGTCGGGGCGGGGGGGCGTTTCACAGATACGCAGTATTTT. This gives the protein CATRVGAGGRFTDTQYF.

This clone was seen a handful of times. The genes are TRBV9 and TRBJ1-2; D unclear. The CDR3 is 11 amino acids. Trimming took off 2 bases at V and 4 bases at J, with 3 bases between the two ends. Germline CDR1 SGDLS, CDR2 YYNGEE. In nucleotides, the CDR3 is TGTGCCAGCAGCGTCGTCTATGGCTACACCTTC. It specifies CASSVVYGYTF.

The gene calls are TRBV5-6 and TRBJ1-1, with D unclear. V lost 4 bases and J 7 bases, leaving 8 bases between the germline ends. This CDR3 comprises 11 residues. The germline V gene has CDR1 SGHDT and CDR2 YYEEEE. CDR3: CASSTPSEAFF. DNA of the CDR3: TGTGCCAGCAGCACCCCCAGTGAAGCTTTCTTT.

This clone was counted between two and nine times. In nucleotides, the CDR3 is TGTGCCAGCAGTGAATCATCCTACGAGCAGTACTTC. Residues: CASSESSYEQYF. The chain combines TRBV2 with TRBJ2-7; D gene uncertain. CDR3 length: 12 residues. V was trimmed by 2 bases and J by 1 base, leaving 3 bases between them. Germline-derived CDR1 and CDR2 are SNHLY and FYNNEI. Full variable domain (remainder filled in from reference TRBV2 and TRBJ2-7): EPEVTQTPSHQVTQMGQEVILRCVPISNHLYFYWYRQILGQKVEFLVSFYNNEISEKSEIFDDQFSVERPDGSNFTLKIRSTKLEDSAMYFCASSESSYEQYFGPGTRLTVT.

This chain joins TRBV2 and TRBJ1-6; TRBD1 agrees at 7 bases. Per the germline V gene, CDR1 is SNHLY and CDR2 is FYNNEI. The V segment lost 9 bases and the J segment 9 bases; nucleotides outside the gene matches: 5. The CDR3 is 12 amino acids. DNA for the CDR3: TGTGCCAGAGGGACAGCTGTTTCACCCCTCCACTTT. Translated, it gives CARGTAVSPLHF.

This sequence joins TRBV10-2 and TRBJ2-7; 12 bases agree with TRBD1. V gave up 3 bases and J gave up 3 bases; unmatched junction bases: 3. This CDR3 spans 15 amino acids. Germline CDR1 and CDR2: WSHSY and SAAADI. CDR3 sequence (DNA): TGCGCCAGCAGTGATGGGACAGGGGGCTTCTACGAGCAGTACTTC. Its translation: CASSDGTGGFYEQYF.

The chain links TRBV7-3 to TRBJ2-7; possible D gene TRBD2, 6 bases. V was pared by 2 bases and J by 5 bases, with 13 bases between. The germline V gene has CDR1 SGHTA and CDR2 FQGTGA. The CDR3 is 14 amino acids. The CDR3 here is CASSLGVGGNEQYF. The DNA for the CDR3 is TGTGCCAGCAGCTTAGGTGTGGGGGGAAACGAGCAGTACTTC.

J is TRBJ2-3 and V is TRBV29-1; 10 nucleotides agree with TRBD2. CDR3 length: 14 residues. V was pared by 5 bases and J by 5 bases, with 7 bases of the junction left unmatched. Per germline, CDR1 SQVTM and CDR2 ANQGSEA. The CDR3 is CSVLTLAGGDTQYF. The CDR3 region has the DNA TGCAGCGTTCTCACTTTAGCGGGGGGAGATACGCAGTATTTT.

A single count supports this clone. J is TRBJ2-5 and V is TRBV19; 7 nucleotides match TRBD1. Germline V gives CDR1 LNHDA, CDR2 SQIVND (reference sequence). The V gene end was trimmed by 1 base and the J gene end by 7 bases; junction bases not matched to a gene: 12. The CDR3 has 16 residues. CDR3 DNA sequence: TGTGCCAGTAGTATAGTGTTAAGGTCGGCAGGGGGGACCCAGTACTTC. Translation: CASSIVLRSAGGTQYF.

This clone was recorded only once. V is TRBV13 and J is TRBJ2-7; 8 positions agree with TRBD1. Germline trimming cut 4 bases from V and 0 bases from J; bases unmatched to any gene: 8. The CDR3 runs to 16 residues. Germline V gene sequence: CDR1 PRHDT, CDR2 FYEKMQ (reference sequence). This CDR3 reads CASSSIFGQGSYEQYF. In DNA form, the CDR3 reads TGTGCCAGCAGCTCAATATTCGGACAGGGCTCCTACGAGCAGTACTTC.

This chain joins TRBV2 and TRBJ2-1; TRBD2 matches at 7 bases. V shed 6 bases, J shed 10 bases, and the junction held 30 bases outside the gene matches. Germline lookup yields CDR1 SNHLY and CDR2 FYNNEI. This CDR3 is 20 amino acids long. The CDR3 bases are TGTGCCAGCAGGCCCCTCGGGGGAGGGCGAATGCTAGCGGTTCCCAAGGAGCAGTTCTTC. This sequence encodes CASRPLGGGRMLAVPKEQFF.

The chain has TRBV28 and TRBJ2-7; D unclear. Germline CDR1 reads MDHEN; CDR2 reads SYDVKM. The CDR3 is 14 residues long. V lost 10 bases to trimming and J lost 3 bases, with 19 bases between them. The CDR3 is CATNLATLGYEQYF. DNA for the CDR3: TGTGCCACCAACTTAGCCACGCTCGGCTACGAGCAGTACTTC.

This sequence joins TRBV15 and TRBJ2-2, with D possibly being TRBD2 (6 bases). V was cut by 0 bases and J by 4 bases, with 9 bases left in between. The CDR3 is 15 amino acids. Germline loops: CDR1 LNHNV, CDR2 YYDKDF (reference sequence). CDR3 nucleotides: TGTGCCACCAGCAGAGAAGCGGGCAGCACCGGGGAGCTGTTTTTT. It specifies CATSREAGSTGELFF.

The chain recombines TRBV7-3 with TRBJ2-3; 9 bases align to TRBD2. Germline V gene lookup returns CDR1 SGHTA and CDR2 FQGTGA. The V gene end was trimmed by 6 bases and the J gene end by 3 bases; junction bases not matched to a gene: 4. The CDR3 loop spans 14 amino acids. CDR3 protein: CASSPSGATDTQYF. CDR3 bases: TGTGCCAGCAGTCCTAGCGGGGCGACAGATACGCAGTATTTT.

The rearrangement links TRBV2 to TRBJ2-1, with D maybe TRBD2 (7 bases). Germline values: CDR1 SNHLY, CDR2 FYNNEI. This CDR3 is built from 15 residues. V lost 7 bases and J lost 3, with 16 bases in between. CDR3 loop: CASNVEGGDYNEQFF. CDR3 bases: TGTGCCAGCAACGTTGAGGGGGGGGACTACAATGAGCAGTTCTTC.

The rearrangement uses TRBV7-9 and TRBJ2-5, with D possibly being TRBD2 (6 bases). The germline V gene encodes CDR1 SEHNR and CDR2 FQNEAQ (reference sequence). The CDR3 runs to 14 residues. V was shortened by 4 bases and J by 7 bases, with 16 bases between the two germline ends. For the CDR3, the DNA is TGTGCCAGCAGCTCCGGCGGGACTGACGGGACCCAGTACTTC. It translates to CASSSGGTDGTQYF.

This clone was counted a few times. The CDR3 DNA reads TGTGCCAGCAGCTTAAGAGTGAACACCGGGGAGCTGTTTTTT. The encoded protein is CASSLRVNTGELFF. The V gene is TRBV7-3, the J gene TRBJ2-2, with no clear D. V was shortened by 1 base and J by 1 base, with 4 bases between the two germline ends. Looked up from germline, CDR1 is SGHTA and CDR2 is FQGTGA. The CDR3 has 14 amino acids.

The chain is built from TRBV7-9 and TRBJ2-7, with 11 bases that match TRBD1. CDR1 is SEHNR and CDR2 is FQNEAQ in the germline V gene (reference sequence). The CDR3 runs to 15 residues. The V and J ends lost 5 bases and 5 bases, in that order; junction bases with no gene match: 8. This CDR3 is CASSALGGQGDEQYF. The CDR3 DNA reads as TGTGCCAGCAGCGCACTGGGGGGACAGGGGGACGAGCAGTACTTC.

This rearrangement joins TRBV28 to TRBJ1-2; 10 positions agree with TRBD1. In germline, CDR1 is MDHEN, CDR2 SYDVKM. The CDR3 length is 16 residues. The V gene end was trimmed by 6 bases and the J gene end by 2 bases; junction bases not matched to a gene: 9. DNA for the CDR3: TGTGCCAGCAGCATTACCCCGGGACAGGGGAACTATGGCTACACCTTC. Amino acid sequence: CASSITPGQGNYGYTF.